Below, 12 T cell receptor beta chains from the same sample are listed, as sequenced in a study of T cell changes during pregnancy in multiple sclerosis. TCRdb's copy holds only in-frame clones and misses some; the assay was immunoSEQ multiplex PCR. The sample has more than 55,000 clones, about 94% seen once. Source: CD8+ T cells from peripheral blood mononuclear cells, taken after pregnancy. These receptors originate from a female donor with multiple sclerosis, enrolled in a pregnancy study.

V gene TRBV13 combines with J gene TRBJ1-1; D gene ambiguous. This CDR3 has 16 amino acids. Germline-derived CDR1 and CDR2 are PRHDT and FYEKMQ (reference sequence). V lost 5 bases, J lost 0 bases, and 16 bases lay in between. CDR3 loop: CASSKDGRSMNTEAFF. The CDR3 region has the DNA TGTGCCAGCAGCAAAGATGGGAGGTCCATGAACACTGAAGCTTTCTTT.

The gene calls are TRBV30 and TRBJ2-3; D unclear. Trimming took 0 bases from V and 2 from J, leaving 9 bases between them. This CDR3 spans 14 amino acids. CDR1 is GTSNPN and CDR2 is SVGIG in the germline V gene (reference sequence). CDR3 bases: TGTGCCTGGAGTGTAAGCACCTTCACAGATACGCAGTATTTT. Protein: CAWSVSTFTDTQYF.

The chain joins TRBV27 to TRBJ1-5; 9 bases agree with TRBD1. CDR1 and CDR2 from the germline V gene are MNHEY and SMNVEV (reference sequence). The CDR3 is 15 residues long. J gave up 11 bases and V 5 bases, and 13 bases lay outside the gene matches. CDR3 amino acids: CASSAFRDRESAQHF. CDR3 coding DNA: TGTGCCAGCAGTGCGTTCCGGGACAGGGAATCGGCCCAGCATTTT.

This chain links TRBV30 with TRBJ2-7, with D maybe TRBD1 (5 bases). The germline gives CDR1 GTSNPN, CDR2 SVGIG (reference sequence). This CDR3 spans 11 amino acids. V lost 5 bases to trimming and J lost 2 bases, with 7 bases between them. The CDR3 reads CAWDSTYEQYF. The CDR3 DNA reads as TGTGCCTGGGACAGTACCTACGAGCAGTACTTC.

The chain employs TRBV2 and TRBJ1-1, with D tentatively TRBD1 (6 bases). The V end lost 0 bases, the J end lost 1 base, and 15 bases lay between the germline ends. CDR1 is SNHLY, CDR2 FYNNEI, per germline. The CDR3 runs 17 residues. CDR3: CASSEASSGGQNTEAFF. The CDR3 DNA follows: TGTGCCAGCAGTGAAGCGAGTTCTGGGGGACAGAACACTGAAGCTTTCTTT.

The chain combines TRBV28 with TRBJ2-1; TRBD2 might be the D (6 bases). The CDR3 length is 15 residues. The germline CDR1 and CDR2 sequences are MDHEN and SYDVKM. V lost 5 bases, J lost 3 bases, and 14 bases lay in between. Here the CDR3 reads CASSPLGEDYNEQFF. The DNA for the CDR3 is TGTGCCAGCAGTCCACTGGGGGAGGACTACAATGAGCAGTTCTTC. Based on the CDR3 plus reference TRBV28 and TRBJ2-1, the full variable domain is DVKVTQSSRYLVKRTGEKVFLECVQDMDHENMFWYRQDPGLGLRLIYFSYDVKMKEKGDIPEGYSVSREKKERFSLILESASTNQTSMYLCASSPLGEDYNEQFFGPGTRLTVL.

The V and J genes are TRBV7-9 and TRBJ1-1; D is possibly TRBD1 (5 bases). Between the trimmed V and J ends, which lost 0 bases and 7 bases, there was a span of 6 bases. This CDR3 spans 12 amino acids. In germline, CDR1 is SEHNR, CDR2 FQNEAQ (reference sequence). The CDR3, as DNA: TGTGCCAGCAGCTTAGCGGGGGGTGAAGCTTTCTTT. It encodes CASSLAGGEAFF.

This chain connects TRBV19 to TRBJ1-1, with D perhaps matching TRBD1 (6 bases). The CDR3 covers 15 residues. Per the germline V gene, CDR1 is LNHDA and CDR2 is SQIVND (reference sequence). Trimming removed 3 bases from V and 1 base from J, with 12 bases in between. The DNA of the CDR3 is TGTGCCAGTAGTATTGGGGGCGCGGGGAACACTGAAGCTTTCTTT. Its protein is CASSIGGAGNTEAFF.

The CDR3 sequence is CASVGGESYEQYF. The CDR3 region has the DNA TGTGCCAGCGTGGGGGGGGAATCCTACGAGCAGTACTTC. The rearrangement uses TRBV28 and TRBJ2-7; TRBD2 matches 7 bases. The CDR3 is made up of 13 amino acids. Germline CDR1 reads MDHEN; CDR2 reads SYDVKM. V shed 8 bases, J shed 1 base, and the junction held 5 bases outside the gene matches.

V gene TRBV10-3 combines with J gene TRBJ2-7; D tentatively fits TRBD1 or TRBD2 (12 bases each). With 5 bases removed from V and 7 bases from J, the gap between germline ends came to 39 bases. The CDR3 has 21 residues. Germline values: CDR1 ENHRY, CDR2 SYGVKD. The CDR3 reads CAISPGTGGWRLAGGDWEQYF. In nucleotides, the CDR3 is TGTGCCATCAGTCCCGGGACAGGGGGCTGGAGGCTAGCGGGAGGGGATTGGGAGCAGTACTTC.

This sequence joins TRBV4-1 and TRBJ2-7; a weak D match, TRBD1 (6 bases). From germline, CDR1 is MGHRA and CDR2 YSYEKL. Trimming took off 0 bases at V and 0 bases at J, with 12 bases between the two ends. The CDR3 loop spans 16 amino acids. The CDR3 bases are TGCGCCAGCAGCCAAGATCACCAGGGGTTCTCCTACGAGCAGTACTTC. It is translated as CASSQDHQGFSYEQYF.

The chain joins TRBV19 to TRBJ1-5; 7 bases match TRBD1. There are 15 residues in the CDR3. J was trimmed by 1 base and V by 4 bases; bases with no gene match: 4. Germline CDR1 LNHDA, CDR2 SQIVND (reference sequence). This chain's CDR3 is CASSTRQGSNQPQHF. For the CDR3, the DNA is TGTGCCAGTAGTACTAGACAGGGAAGCAATCAGCCCCAGCATTTT.